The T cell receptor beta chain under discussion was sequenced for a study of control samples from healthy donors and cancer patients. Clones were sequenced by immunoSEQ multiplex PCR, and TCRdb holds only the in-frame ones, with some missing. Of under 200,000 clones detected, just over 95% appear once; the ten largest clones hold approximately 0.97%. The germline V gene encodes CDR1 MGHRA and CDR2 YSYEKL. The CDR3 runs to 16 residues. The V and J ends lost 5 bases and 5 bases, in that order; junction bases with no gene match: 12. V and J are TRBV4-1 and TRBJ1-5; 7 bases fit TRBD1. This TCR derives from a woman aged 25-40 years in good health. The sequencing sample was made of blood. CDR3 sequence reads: CASSSTGDGYHQPQHF. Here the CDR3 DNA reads TGCGCCAGCAGCTCCACAGGGGATGGGTACCATCAGCCCCAGCATTTT.